This T cell receptor beta chain emerged from a study of PD-L1 blockade in urothelial cancer. The wider study: In the mid-2010s, patients got going on atezolizumab, taking 1,200 mg intravenously every 3 weeks. Study-level points and caveats: Below-median pretreatment blood TCR clonality was associated with improved progression-free and overall survival.

Comments on this clone: Its antigen is still unknown.

The authors spiked synthetic TCR analog templates into each PCR. Assay used: immunoSEQ multiplex PCR; TCRdb lists only in-frame clones, some missing. The sample consists of tens of thousands of clones, roughly 87% of them appearing once. CDR1 and CDR2 (germline): MGHRA, YSYEKL. The CDR3 extends over 14 amino acids. V gave up 0 bases and J gave up 10 bases; unmatched junction bases: 6. The sequence was collected from a woman between 70 and 85 years old with urothelial cancer. This specimen was PBMCs, taken around atezolizumab (anti-PD-L1) treatment. The chain joins TRBV4-1 to TRBJ2-1; TRBD2 matches 7 bases. CDR3 coding DNA: TGCGCCAGCAGCCAAGACGGTAGCGGGCGGGAGCAGTTCTTC. Its translation: CASSQDGSGREQFF.